The rows below give T cell receptor beta chains drawn from one sample of a study of OX40 agonist ivuxolimab in advanced cancers. This table comes from immunoSEQ multiplex PCR, and its TCRdb copy is limited to in-frame clones, with some not included. This repertoire shows over 10,000 clones, 80% found once; its top ten account for around 35%. Sequencing used CD4+ or CD8+ T cells sorted from blood, obtained in a trial of the OX40 agonist ivuxolimab. The receptor source for this set is an adult with an advanced solid tumor such as melanoma, head and neck, liver or kidney cancer. CDR3s include the opening cysteine and the closing phenylalanine or tryptophan. A D gene is named only where the DNA matches it firmly. Part of the rows lack a size; the others show once, few, many or a class for expanded clones.

>.|TRBD2|TRBV19|TRBJ2-1
TGTGCCAGTAGTATAGATCGCGGAGCGGGATCTGAGCAGTTCTTC
CASSIDRGAGSEQFF
>.|TRBD1|TRBV28|TRBJ1-1
TGTGCCAGCAGTTTACCCACCGGGACAGGGGGTACTGAAGCTTTCTTT
CASSLPTGTGGTEAFF
>.|.|TRBV25-1|TRBJ1-3
TGTGCCAGCAGTGTAGGTACAGTAGGAAACACCATATATTTT
CASSVGTVGNTIYF
>.|.|TRBV30|TRBJ1-6
TGTGCCTGGACCGTGGGAGGCTATAATTCACCCCTCCACTTT
CAWTVGGYNSPLHF
>once|TRBD1|TRBV7-9|TRBJ1-4
TGTGCCAGCAGCTCCGGGGACAGGCCTAATGAAAAACTGTTTTTT
CASSSGDRPNEKLFF
>.|.|TRBV27|TRBJ2-1
TGTGCCAGCAGCTCCACATCGGAGGATGAGCAGTTCTTC
CASSSTSEDEQFF
>.|TRBD1|TRBV2|TRBJ1-3
TGTGCCAGCCTACACAGGGGTGAAGATTCTGGAAACACCATATATTTT
CASLHRGEDSGNTIYF
>.|.|TRBV10-2|TRBJ2-5
TGCGCCAGCAGCGAGGGCCCGGGGCCTGAGACCCAGTACTTC
CASSEGPGPETQYF
>.|.|TRBV7-9|TRBJ2-2
TGTGCCAGCAGCTTAGTATTACGGGGCGCGAACACCGGGGAGCTGTTTTTT
CASSLVLRGANTGELFF
>.|TRBD1|TRBV4-1|TRBJ1-1
TGCGCCAGCAGCCCGATACAGGGGGCGCGCACTGAAGCTTTCTTT
CASSPIQGARTEAFF
>.|.|TRBV2|TRBJ2-7
TGTGCCAGCAGCACCACAGGGACGACCTACGAGCAGTACTTC
CASSTTGTTYEQYF